The clone carrying this T cell receptor beta chain was counted at least ten times. Its antigen is currently unknown. This sample is part of a study of T cell repertoires in cytomegalovirus infection. About the research overall: Selected CMV epitopes included recently identified HLA-C-restricted ones as well as well-studied HLA-B-restricted ones.

Germline CDR1 SGHNT, CDR2 YENEEA. CDR3 length equals 14 residues. The V gene end was trimmed by 5 bases and the J gene end by 7 bases; junction bases not matched to a gene: 4. TCRdb re-called the reads with MiXCR, one entry per CDR3 protein. The table lists about a million distinct CDR3 sequences, more than 25% of them singletons. This clonotype was sampled from a human donor in good health (CMV status not recorded). Some clones in this sample may be carry-over from other donors' samples. The chain carries TRBV11-3 and TRBJ2-1; the match to TRBD1 covers 11 bases. Sample: cultured CD8+ T cells from PBMCs, taken from culture after CMV antigen stimulation. The CDR3 coding sequence is TGTGCCAGCAGCGAGGGACAGGGGGGGAATGAGCAGTTCTTC. It is translated as CASSEGQGGNEQFF.